Below are 28 T cell receptor beta chains sequenced from a single sample in a study of blood T cell repertoires in COVID-19 (dated by TCRdb to about 2020). Libraries were built with the immunoSEQ multiplex PCR assay. The table was pulled from immuneACCESS by TCRdb, which kept in-frame rearrangements only. Such tables lose some clones; where checked, under half of the loss comes from unresolved V genes, and the rest has no known cause. The sample contains approximately 100,000 clones, over 70% of them found a single time. The ten biggest clones cover about 4.3% of the sample. Sequenced input: peripheral blood. These receptors were collected from a man aged 55 to 70 with acute or convalescent COVID-19.

The chain has TRBV5-1 and TRBJ1-4; possible D gene TRBD1, 6 bases. This CDR3 region has 17 residues. Trimming removed 1 base at V and 0 bases at J, with 13 bases between. The V gene's germline CDR1 is SGHRS and CDR2 YFSETQ. In nucleotides, the CDR3 is TGCGCCAGCAGCTTGAGGGACACGATCACAACTAATGAAAAACTGTTTTTT. Protein sequence: CASSLRDTITTNEKLFF.

The gene calls are TRBV6-1 and TRBJ1-2; D gene uncertain. Germline CDR1 reads MNHNS; CDR2 reads SASEGT. The V gene lost 2 bases and the J gene lost 2 bases, with 9 bases spanning the gap. This CDR3 spans 14 amino acids. The CDR3 reads CASSEYGRNYGYTF. The CDR3 bases are TGTGCCAGCAGTGAATACGGCAGGAACTATGGCTACACCTTC.

This sequence joins TRBV27 and TRBJ1-6; 10 bases are shared with TRBD1. The junction had 7 bases not matched to a gene; V was cut back by 6 bases and J by 8 bases. The germline V gene encodes CDR1 MNHEY and CDR2 SMNVEV (reference sequence). The CDR3 sequence is 15 residues long. CDR3 DNA: TGTGCCAGCAGACGAAGACAGGGGGCCGATTCACCCCTCCACTTT. This sequence encodes CASRRRQGADSPLHF.

The chain combines TRBV7-2 with TRBJ2-7, with 8 bases aligning to TRBD1. This CDR3 has 14 residues. Germline V gene sequence: CDR1 SGHTA, CDR2 FQGNSA. V shed 5 bases, J shed 6 bases, and the junction held 9 bases outside the gene matches. Here the CDR3 DNA reads TGTGCCAGCAGCCTAAATCAGGGGGCGGGCGAGCAGTACTTC. Protein sequence: CASSLNQGAGEQYF.

This clone was picked up one time. The chain joins TRBV5-1 to TRBJ2-3; perhaps TRBD2 as D (5 bases). V lost 1 base and J 2 bases, leaving 8 bases between the germline ends. CDR3 length: 14 amino acids. Germline lookup yields CDR1 SGHRS and CDR2 YFSETQ. CDR3 sequence (DNA): TGCGCCAGCAGCTTGAAGGACTTCACAGATACGCAGTATTTT. The encoded protein is CASSLKDFTDTQYF.

The chain carries TRBV10-3 and TRBJ2-7; TRBD1 agrees at 9 bases. V lost 11 bases to trimming and J lost 6 bases; unmatched junction nucleotides: 14. CDR3 length: 14 amino acids. Germline V gives CDR1 ENHRY, CDR2 SYGVKD. This CDR3 is CASSRWTGDTEQYF. The CDR3 coding sequence is TGTGCCTCCAGCCGCTGGACAGGGGACACCGAGCAGTACTTC.

V is TRBV24-1 and J is TRBJ1-1, with 8 bases identical to TRBD1. J gave up 1 base and V 11 bases, and 2 bases lay outside the gene matches. Germline V gene data show CDR1 as KGHDR and CDR2 as SFDVKD. CDR3 size: 12 residues. CDR3 loop: CAKDRENTEAFF. Here the CDR3 DNA reads TGTGCCAAGGACAGGGAGAACACTGAAGCTTTCTTT.

The rearrangement links TRBV5-6 to TRBJ2-2; unclear D gene. The V and J ends lost 4 bases and 3 bases respectively, with 10 bases between them. The CDR3 has 14 residues. Germline CDR1 and CDR2: SGHDT and YYEEEE. CDR3 DNA: TGTGCCAGCAGCCGCCCCTCAGACACCGGGGAGCTGTTTTTT. Translation gives CASSRPSDTGELFF.

The chain has TRBV3-1 (or the pseudogene TRBV3-2) and TRBJ1-2; 8 positions match TRBD1. Germline-derived CDR1 and CDR2 are LGHDT and YNNKEL (reference sequence). This CDR3 is 11 amino acids long. V was pared by 8 bases and J by 8 bases, with 4 bases of the junction left unmatched. The CDR3 sequence is CASEDREGYTF. The CDR3 DNA sequence: TGTGCCAGCGAGGACAGGGAGGGCTACACCTTC.

This chain connects TRBV7-2 to TRBJ1-6, with 8 bases identical to TRBD1. From germline, CDR1 is SGHTA and CDR2 FQGNSA. V lost 1 base to trimming and J lost 7 bases; unmatched junction nucleotides: 3. The CDR3 consists of 15 residues. In DNA form, the CDR3 reads TGTGCCAGCAGCTTAGACAGGGGGTCCAATTCACCCCTCCACTTT. Residues: CASSLDRGSNSPLHF. Filled out from reference TRBV7-2 and TRBJ1-6, the complete variable domain reads GAGVSQSPSNKVTEKGKDVELRCDPISGHTALYWYRQSLGQGLEFLIYFQGNSAPDKSGLPSDRFSAERTGGSVSTLTIQRTQQEDSAVYLCASSLDRGSNSPLHFGNGTRLTVT.

The J gene is TRBJ2-4, the V gene TRBV6-5; D is perhaps TRBD2 (6 bases). Per germline, CDR1 MNHEY and CDR2 SVGAGI. V was trimmed by 6 bases and J by 2 bases, leaving 14 bases between them. There are 15 residues in the CDR3. This chain's CDR3 is CASSPAGGPKNIQYF. The DNA of the CDR3 is TGTGCCAGCAGCCCCGCCGGGGGACCCAAAAACATTCAGTACTTC.

The V call is TRBV7-9, the J call TRBJ2-1; TRBD1 is a possible D gene (6 bases). CDR1 and CDR2 from the germline V gene are SEHNR and FQNEAQ (reference sequence). Trimming removed 6 bases at V and 4 bases at J, with 13 bases between. The CDR3 covers 14 residues. This CDR3 reads CASRAGTKYNEQFF. The CDR3 coding sequence is TGTGCCAGCAGGGCCGGGACAAAATACAATGAGCAGTTCTTC.

V and J are TRBV12-3 or TRBV12-4 and TRBJ1-2, with D possibly TRBD1 on 5 matching bases. The CDR3 covers 13 residues. V lost 5 bases and J lost 3, with 10 bases in between. CDR3 nucleotides: TGTGCCAGCAGTCTAGGGACTCACTATGGCTACACCTTC. Protein: CASSLGTHYGYTF.

CDR3 sequence: CSVGDRTAGNTIYF. DNA for the CDR3: TGCAGCGTTGGGGACAGGACTGCCGGAAACACCATATATTTT. The rearrangement uses TRBV29-1 and TRBJ1-3; TRBD1 aligns across 8 bases. The germline V gene encodes CDR1 SQVTM and CDR2 ANQGSEA. The CDR3 has 14 residues. After removal of 4 bases from V and 4 bases from J, the junction contained 6 bases not matched to a gene.

This chain connects TRBV9 to TRBJ1-5; 8 positions match TRBD1. This CDR3 comprises 15 residues. In germline, CDR1 is SGDLS, CDR2 YYNGEE. Trimming cost V 3 bases and J 3 bases; bases outside gene matches: 5. CDR3 loop: CASSAGTGDNQPQHF. CDR3 nucleotide sequence: TGTGCCAGCAGCGCCGGGACAGGTGACAATCAGCCCCAGCATTTT.

The V gene is TRBV9, the J gene TRBJ1-3; TRBD1 is a possible D gene (6 bases). This CDR3 has 15 residues. Germline V gene lookup returns CDR1 SGDLS and CDR2 YYNGEE. The V end was cut by 0 bases, the J end by 4 bases, with 11 bases between. CDR3 region: CASSVGRGAGNTIYF. The DNA of the CDR3 is TGTGCCAGCAGCGTAGGTCGGGGGGCAGGAAACACCATATATTTT.

V is TRBV18 and J is TRBJ1-3, with a weak D call TRBD1 (6 bases). The V end lost 3 bases, the J end lost 2 bases, and 11 bases lay between the germline ends. This CDR3 spans 15 amino acids. CDR1 KGHSH and CDR2 LQKENI come from the germline V gene. The CDR3 sequence is CASSPLPGAGNTIYF. CDR3 coding DNA: TGTGCCAGCTCACCTCTGCCAGGGGCTGGAAACACCATATATTTT.

This clone was counted a single time. The chain combines TRBV25-1 with TRBJ2-2; 9 nucleotides line up with TRBD1. This CDR3 is 17 amino acids long. Germline V CDR1 and CDR2: MGHDK, SYGVNS. V was pared by 3 bases and J by 5 bases, with 10 bases of the junction left unmatched. CDR3 nucleotides: TGTGCCAGCAGTGAGGATGACCGGGACAGGGCTACCGGGGAGCTGTTTTTT. Encoded protein: CASSEDDRDRATGELFF.

The chain couples TRBV7-9 to TRBJ2-6; 7 nucleotides agree with TRBD1. The trim removed 4 bases at V and 0 bases at J, leaving 12 bases unmatched. CDR1 is SEHNR and CDR2 is FQNEAQ in the germline V gene (reference sequence). This CDR3 has 19 residues. The CDR3 DNA reads as TGTGCCAGCAGCTCCTCACCGGGACAGCTAAACTCTGGGGCCAACGTCCTGACTTTC. Translating gives CASSSSPGQLNSGANVLTF.

The chain joins TRBV5-4 to TRBJ1-2; 7 bases fit TRBD1. Germline trimming cut 4 bases from V and 2 bases from J; bases unmatched to any gene: 20. CDR3 length: 19 amino acids. From germline, CDR1 is SGHNT and CDR2 YYREEE (reference sequence). The CDR3 loop reads CASSPLTGQTLHRNYGYTF. The CDR3 DNA is TGTGCCAGCAGCCCGCTGACGGGACAGACTCTTCATCGAAACTATGGCTACACCTTC.

The V gene is TRBV6-2 or TRBV6-3, the J gene TRBJ2-2; 7 bases are shared with TRBD2. V gave up 3 bases and J gave up 6 bases; unmatched junction bases: 7. The CDR3 contains 15 residues. Germline V gene lookup returns CDR1 MNHEY and CDR2 SVGEGT. The CDR3 here is CASSYIREVAGELFF. The CDR3 DNA follows: TGTGCCAGCAGTTATATACGGGAGGTGGCCGGGGAGCTGTTTTTT.

The chain couples TRBV3-1 (or the pseudogene TRBV3-2) to TRBJ2-1; 10 bases line up with TRBD2. The CDR3 extends over 16 amino acids. With 3 bases clipped from V and 2 bases from J, the junction kept 4 bases outside the gene matches. CDR1 LGHDT and CDR2 YNNKEL come from the germline V gene (reference sequence). Here the CDR3 reads CASSQTSGWTYNEQFF. The CDR3 nucleotides read TGTGCCAGCAGCCAGACTAGCGGGTGGACCTACAATGAGCAGTTCTTC.

The genes are TRBV24-1 and TRBJ2-3, with 9 nucleotides matching TRBD2. CDR1 and CDR2 from the germline V gene are KGHDR and SFDVKD. With V trimmed by 5 bases and J by 5 bases, 4 bases remained unmatched. The CDR3 is 14 amino acids. The chain's CDR3 is CATSVAGGLDTQYF. In DNA, the CDR3 is TGTGCCACCAGTGTTGCGGGAGGGTTAGATACGCAGTATTTT.

This clone has a count of ten or more. The chain joins TRBV6-1 to TRBJ1-3; perhaps TRBD1 as D (5 bases). Trimming removed 3 bases from V and 7 bases from J, with 7 bases in between. CDR1 and CDR2 from the germline V gene are MNHNS and SASEGT. The CDR3 runs 12 residues. The chain's CDR3 is CASSDRVNTIYF. The CDR3 region has the DNA TGTGCCAGCAGTGACAGGGTTAACACCATATATTTT.

V and J are TRBV20-1 and TRBJ2-3; perhaps TRBD1 as D (6 bases). Germline CDR1 DFQATT, CDR2 SNEGSKA (reference sequence). Trimming shortened V by 3 bases and J by 4 bases, and 8 bases separated the two germline ends. This CDR3 contains 12 residues. The CDR3 sequence: CSASQGPDTQYF. The CDR3 coding sequence is TGCAGTGCTAGTCAGGGGCCAGATACGCAGTATTTT.

The chain links TRBV7-2 to TRBJ1-1; D is unresolved. With 4 bases removed from V and 1 base from J, the gap between germline ends came to 7 bases. This CDR3 region has 13 residues. Germline V lookup: CDR1 SGHTA, CDR2 FQGNSA. In nucleotides, the CDR3 is TGTGCCAGCAGCTCTAATAAGAACACTGAAGCTTTCTTT. This sequence encodes CASSSNKNTEAFF.

J is TRBJ2-1 and V is TRBV6-6; TRBD2 matches 7 bases. This CDR3 has 15 amino acids. CDR1 MNHNY and CDR2 SVGAGI come from the germline V gene (reference sequence). Germline trimming cut 5 bases from V and 1 base from J; bases unmatched to any gene: 5. CDR3 protein: CASSLAEASYNEQFF. In nucleotides, the CDR3 is TGTGCCAGCAGTCTAGCGGAGGCTTCCTACAATGAGCAGTTCTTC.

V gene TRBV19 combines with J gene TRBJ1-4, with D maybe TRBD1 (5 bases). Germline CDR1 reads LNHDA; CDR2 reads SQIVND (reference sequence). With 7 bases removed from V and 0 bases from J, the gap between germline ends came to 9 bases. This CDR3 contains 14 residues. In DNA form, the CDR3 reads TGTGCCAGTATGACAGCTGCAACTAATGAAAAACTGTTTTTT. Protein sequence: CASMTAATNEKLFF. Variable domain in full (rest from reference TRBV19 and TRBJ1-4): DGGITQSPKYLFRKEGQNVTLSCEQNLNHDAMYWYRQDPGQGLRLIYYSQIVNDFQKGDIAEGYSVSREKKESFPLTVTSAQKNPTAFYLCASMTAATNEKLFFGSGTQLSVL.